This TCR beta chain was captured by sequencing in a study of Ad26.COV2.S vaccination and SARS-CoV-2 variants. Treatment in this sample: over 15 received Ad26.COV2.S at low or high dose, single or two shots; 5 received placebo; per-sample allocation not given. The study sampled participants on day 63 after the first vaccine or placebo injection. Ad26 vector vaccine expressed Wuhan-strain SARS-CoV-2 spike. Assay used: immunoSEQ multiplex PCR; TCRdb lists only in-frame clones, some missing. The sample lists under 300,000 clones, 70% to 90% occurring once. Study conclusions and caveats: Reported post-vaccination CD8+ and CD4+ T cell responses to spike showed substantial breadth.

Worth noting for this clone: Its antigen is not known.

This CDR3 is built from 16 residues. Trimming left V 3 bases short and J 1 base short, with 15 bases between. Germline V lookup: CDR1 KGHSH, CDR2 LQKENI. The chain has TRBV18 and TRBJ1-1; the D gene is possibly TRBD1 (5 bases). The sequencing used peripheral blood, collected in a trial of Ad26.COV2.S vaccine versus placebo. This sequence originates from a person between 18 and 65 years old who received the Ad26.COV2.S COVID-19 vaccine or a placebo. The CDR3 bases are TGTGCCAGCTCACCCAATCCCGGGCAGGGGAACACTGAAGCTTTCTTT. Protein: CASSPNPGQGNTEAFF.